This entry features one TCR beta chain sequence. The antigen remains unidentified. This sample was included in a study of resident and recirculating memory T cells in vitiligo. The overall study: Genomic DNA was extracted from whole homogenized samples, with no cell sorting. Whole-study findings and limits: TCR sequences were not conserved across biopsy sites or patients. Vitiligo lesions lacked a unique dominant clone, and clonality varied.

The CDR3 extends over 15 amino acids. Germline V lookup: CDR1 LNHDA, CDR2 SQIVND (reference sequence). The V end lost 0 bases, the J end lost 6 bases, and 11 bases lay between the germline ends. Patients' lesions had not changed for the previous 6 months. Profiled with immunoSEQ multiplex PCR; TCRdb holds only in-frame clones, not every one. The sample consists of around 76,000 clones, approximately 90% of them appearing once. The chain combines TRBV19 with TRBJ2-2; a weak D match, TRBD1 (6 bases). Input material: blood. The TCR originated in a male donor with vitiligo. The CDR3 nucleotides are TGTGCCAGTAGTATAGAACAGGGAATTGCCGGGGAGCTGTTTTTT. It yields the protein CASSIEQGIAGELFF. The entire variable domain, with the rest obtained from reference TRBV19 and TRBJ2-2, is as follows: DGGITQSPKYLFRKEGQNVTLSCEQNLNHDAMYWYRQDPGQGLRLIYYSQIVNDFQKGDIAEGYSVSREKKESFPLTVTSAQKNPTAFYLCASSIEQGIAGELFFGEGSRLTVL.